These 20 T cell receptor beta chains were sequenced from one sample in a study of blood T cell repertoires in COVID-19 (dated by TCRdb to between 2020 and 2021). Libraries were made using the immunoSEQ multiplex PCR assay. TCRdb took over this immuneACCESS table, retaining in-frame rearrangements with V and J assigned. Such tables are incomplete; in checked studies, under half of the missing clones stem from an unresolved V gene, and the remainder is unexplained. Recorded for this sample are under 150,000 clones; under 90% of them occurred a single time. The ten most abundant clones make up approximately 4% of the sample. The sequenced sample consisted of PBMCs or T cells enriched from blood (not recorded which). These receptors came from a man aged 45-60 years in a cohort exposed to, infected with or recovered from COVID-19 (not recorded which).

V usage is TRBV7-8 and J usage is TRBJ2-7; 11 bases are a match to TRBD2. V was clipped by 0 bases and J by 2 bases; unmatched bases: 3. Germline CDR1 SGHVS, CDR2 FQNEAQ. The CDR3 length is 16 residues. The CDR3 sequence is CASSLAELAGAYEQYF. CDR3 sequence (DNA): TGTGCCAGCAGCTTAGCGGAACTAGCGGGGGCCTACGAGCAGTACTTC.

The chain uses TRBV5-1 and TRBJ2-5; D is ambiguous. Per the germline V gene, CDR1 is SGHRS and CDR2 is YFSETQ. Deletions cut 0 bases from V and 5 bases from J, with 5 bases between. This CDR3 comprises 12 residues. CDR3 residues: CASSLDAETQYF. For the CDR3, the DNA is TGCGCCAGCAGCTTGGACGCGGAGACCCAGTACTTC.

This clone was detected once. The chain is built from TRBV9 and TRBJ2-1; weak D call: TRBD1 (5 bases). The CDR3 extends over 14 amino acids. The germline gives CDR1 SGDLS, CDR2 YYNGEE. The V gene lost 4 bases and the J gene lost 3 bases, with 11 bases spanning the gap. The CDR3 bases are TGTGCCAGCAGCCCAAGCAGGGTCTACAATGAGCAGTTCTTC. The encoded protein is CASSPSRVYNEQFF. Complete variable domain (other parts from reference TRBV9 and TRBJ2-1): DSGVTQTPKHLITATGQRVTLRCSPRSGDLSVYWYQQSLDQGLQFLIQYYNGEERAKGNILERFSAQQFPDLHSELNLSSLELGDSALYFCASSPSRVYNEQFFGPGTRLTVL.

The chain is built from TRBV7-9 and TRBJ2-1, with 7 bases identical to TRBD1. The CDR3 has 14 amino acids. The germline V gene has CDR1 SEHNR and CDR2 FQNEAQ (reference sequence). Unmatched junction bases numbered 5, after V lost 1 base and J lost 8 bases. DNA for the CDR3: TGTGCCAGCAGCTTAGGACAGGGTTTCGATGAGCAGTTCTTC. This sequence encodes CASSLGQGFDEQFF.

V gene TRBV28 combines with J gene TRBJ1-6; 7 bases agree with TRBD1. Germline V gene data show CDR1 as MDHEN and CDR2 as SYDVKM. The CDR3 has 14 amino acids. Losses at the gene ends were 5 bases for V and 8 bases for J; bases not matched to a gene: 6. The CDR3: CASSPGQLHSPLHF. The CDR3, as DNA: TGTGCCAGCAGTCCGGGACAGTTACATTCACCCCTCCACTTT.

The gene calls are TRBV28 and TRBJ1-4; 7 bases align to TRBD1. V gave up 3 bases and J gave up 5 bases; unmatched junction bases: 3. This CDR3 spans 14 amino acids. CDR1 MDHEN and CDR2 SYDVKM come from the germline V gene. CDR3: CASSLRQGNEKLFF. The CDR3 nucleotides are TGTGCCAGCAGTTTGAGACAGGGAAATGAAAAACTGTTTTTT.

The chain recombines TRBV24-1 with TRBJ2-1, with D tentatively TRBD2 (5 bases). Trimming took 6 bases from V and 0 from J, leaving 11 bases between them. Germline values: CDR1 KGHDR, CDR2 SFDVKD. The CDR3 length is 15 residues. CDR3 sequence reads: CATSFGSPSYNEQFF. CDR3 DNA: TGTGCCACCAGTTTTGGGAGTCCCTCCTACAATGAGCAGTTCTTC.

This clone was counted between two and nine times. The rearrangement joins TRBV6-1 to TRBJ1-5; TRBD1 is a possible D gene (5 bases). Per the germline V gene, CDR1 is MNHNS and CDR2 is SASEGT. V was pared by 2 bases and J by 6 bases, with 17 bases between. CDR3 length equals 16 residues. CDR3 region: CASSETRGLNFQPQHF. The DNA of the CDR3 is TGTGCCAGCAGTGAAACCCGGGGACTTAACTTTCAGCCCCAGCATTTT.

The chain is built from TRBV27 and TRBJ2-3, with 11 bases identical to TRBD1. Losses at the gene ends were 3 bases for V and 5 bases for J; bases not matched to a gene: 4. Germline V gene lookup returns CDR1 MNHEY and CDR2 SMNVEV (reference sequence). The CDR3 runs to 15 residues. CDR3 amino acids: CASSFWGQGVDTQYF. Written as DNA, the CDR3 is TGTGCCAGCAGTTTTTGGGGACAGGGGGTAGATACGCAGTATTTT.

The chain joins TRBV12-3 or TRBV12-4 to TRBJ1-2, with 7 positions matching TRBD1. With V trimmed by 2 bases and J by 7 bases, 1 base remained unmatched. The length of the CDR3 is 12 residues. CDR3 loop: CASSLPGGGYTF. CDR3 in DNA: TGTGCCAGCAGTTTACCAGGGGGTGGCTACACCTTC.

The chain couples TRBV27 to TRBJ1-4, with D unclear. Germline values: CDR1 MNHEY, CDR2 SMNVEV (reference sequence). This CDR3 spans 16 amino acids. The germline V and J ends were trimmed by 5 bases and 0 bases, with 13 bases remaining between them. DNA of the CDR3: TGTGCCAGCAGTCCCTTTTGGTCAGCAACTAATGAAAAACTGTTTTTT. Amino acid sequence: CASSPFWSATNEKLFF. Together with reference TRBV27 and TRBJ1-4, the CDR3 gives the full variable domain: EAQVTQNPRYLITVTGKKLTVTCSQNMNHEYMSWYRQDPGLGLRQIYYSMNVEVTDKGDVPEGYKVSRKEKRNFPLILESPSPNQTSLYFCASSPFWSATNEKLFFGSGTQLSVL.

This rearrangement joins TRBV4-3 to TRBJ2-7; 10 positions match TRBD2. J gave up 5 bases and V 4 bases, and 17 bases lay outside the gene matches. The CDR3 extends over 18 amino acids. Per the germline V gene, CDR1 is LGHNA and CDR2 is YSLEER. In nucleotides, the CDR3 is TGCGCCAGCAGCCCCCTAGCCCCCTCGCAGCGGGGGGGCAACGAGCAGTACTTC. Encoded protein: CASSPLAPSQRGGNEQYF.

The genes are TRBV3-1 (or the pseudogene TRBV3-2) and TRBJ1-2; D is perhaps TRBD1 (5 bases). The CDR3 length is 14 residues. Germline V gene sequence: CDR1 LGHDT, CDR2 YNNKEL (reference sequence). The V and J ends lost 4 bases and 6 bases respectively, with 15 bases between them. The CDR3 reads CASSPEGGEHGYTF. The CDR3 region has the DNA TGTGCCAGCAGCCCGGAGGGAGGGGAACATGGCTACACCTTC.

The gene calls are TRBV20-1 and TRBJ1-2; D not resolved. Looked up from germline, CDR1 is DFQATT and CDR2 is SNEGSKA (reference sequence). There are 11 residues in the CDR3. The V and J ends lost 8 bases and 4 bases respectively, with 11 bases between them. The CDR3 DNA reads as TGCAGTATCAAATCAGGCTATGGCTACACCTTC. Translated, it gives CSIKSGYGYTF.

V usage is TRBV5-8 and J usage is TRBJ2-5; 7 bases fit TRBD2. This CDR3 comprises 14 residues. Germline V CDR1 and CDR2: SGHTS, YDEGEE. J lost 1 base, V lost 4 bases, and 4 bases had no gene match. The CDR3 sequence: CASSIPSGQETQYF. The CDR3 bases are TGTGCCAGCAGCATCCCTAGCGGCCAAGAGACCCAGTACTTC.

The chain recombines TRBV6-1 with TRBJ2-3; the match to TRBD2 covers 12 bases. Trimming cost V 4 bases and J 1 base; bases outside gene matches: 6. There are 17 residues in the CDR3. The germline CDR1 and CDR2 sequences are MNHNS and SASEGT. CDR3 nucleotides: TGTGCCAGCAGTGGGTCTTGGACTAGCGGGGGCACAGATACGCAGTATTTT. This gives the protein CASSGSWTSGGTDTQYF.

This clone was picked up a small number of times. This chain connects TRBV7-3 to TRBJ2-5; TRBD2 is a possible D gene (5 bases). The germline V and J ends were trimmed by 2 bases and 5 bases, with 9 bases remaining between them. Germline lookup yields CDR1 SGHTA and CDR2 FQGTGA. There are 13 residues in the CDR3. CDR3 amino acids: CASSLGLAETQYF. CDR3 nucleotides: TGTGCCAGCAGCTTAGGCCTAGCTGAGACCCAGTACTTC.

J is TRBJ1-3 and V is TRBV13; D might be TRBD1 (5 bases). This CDR3 is 14 amino acids long. Trimming took 0 bases from V and 4 from J, leaving 7 bases between them. CDR1 is PRHDT, CDR2 FYEKMQ, per germline (reference sequence). The chain's CDR3 is CASSLGPGGNTIYF. DNA for the CDR3: TGTGCCAGCAGCTTAGGTCCAGGGGGAAACACCATATATTTT. Supplemented by reference TRBV13 and TRBJ1-3, the full variable domain reads AAGVIQSPRHLIKEKRETATLKCYPIPRHDTVYWYQQGPGQDPQFLISFYEKMQSDKGSIPDRFSAQQFSDYHSELNMSSLELGDSALYFCASSLGPGGNTIYFGEGSWLTVV.

The chain carries TRBV19 and TRBJ1-2, with D possibly TRBD1 on 5 matching bases. Looked up from germline, CDR1 is LNHDA and CDR2 is SQIVND (reference sequence). The CDR3 contains 11 residues. Trimming removed 8 bases from V and 2 bases from J, with 6 bases in between. This CDR3 is CASGANYGYTF. In nucleotides, the CDR3 is TGTGCCAGTGGGGCGAACTATGGCTACACCTTC.

This chain uses TRBV9 with TRBJ1-5; 11 nucleotides match TRBD1. The length of the CDR3 is 15 residues. V lost 3 bases and J lost 2; bases outside the gene matches: 1. Germline values: CDR1 SGDLS, CDR2 YYNGEE. CDR3 in amino acids: CASSAGQGGNQPQHF. CDR3 DNA sequence: TGTGCCAGCAGCGCGGGACAGGGGGGCAATCAGCCCCAGCATTTT. Combining the CDR3 with reference TRBV9 and TRBJ1-5 gives the whole variable domain DSGVTQTPKHLITATGQRVTLRCSPRSGDLSVYWYQQSLDQGLQFLIQYYNGEERAKGNILERFSAQQFPDLHSELNLSSLELGDSALYFCASSAGQGGNQPQHFGDGTRLSIL.